These 23 T cell receptor beta chains share one sample of origin, sequenced in a study of CD8 T cells in ankylosing spondylitis. General study findings and limits: Ankylosing spondylitis blood appeared to be characterized by a TCR beta motif of 8 or 9 highly homologous variants.

These receptors' targets are unknown. TCRdb reprocessed the 5' RACE reads with MiXCR, giving one entry per CDR3 protein. The sample records about 400,000 distinct CDR3 sequences, approximately 20% being singletons. The specimen was blood, either unsorted or a sorted T cell fraction (not recorded which). These receptors were taken from a male donor with ankylosing spondylitis.

This clonotype was observed a handful of times. The rearrangement links TRBV7-2 to TRBJ2-7; D is unresolved. This CDR3 spans 11 amino acids. V was pared by 5 bases and J by 3 bases, with 5 bases between. In germline, CDR1 is SGHTA, CDR2 FQGNSA. This chain's CDR3 is CASSARYEQYF. The CDR3 DNA reads as TGTGCCAGCAGCGCTCGCTACGAGCAGTACTTC. Variable domain in full (rest from reference TRBV7-2 and TRBJ2-7): GAGVSQSPSNKVTEKGKDVELRCDPISGHTALYWYRQSLGQGLEFLIYFQGNSAPDKSGLPSDRFSAERTGGSVSTLTIQRTQQEDSAVYLCASSARYEQYFGPGTRLTVT.

The J gene is TRBJ1-2, the V gene TRBV7-2; 7 nucleotides line up with TRBD1. With 5 bases clipped from V and 8 bases from J, the junction kept 11 bases outside the gene matches. Germline V gene data show CDR1 as SGHTA and CDR2 as FQGNSA. The CDR3 consists of 14 residues. The CDR3 is CASSRDSHGGGYTF. DNA for the CDR3: TGTGCCAGCAGCCGGGACAGCCACGGGGGGGGCTACACCTTC.

This clonotype was observed a few times. The chain recombines TRBV20-1 with TRBJ2-4, with D possibly being TRBD2 (5 bases). Germline values: CDR1 DFQATT, CDR2 SNEGSKA (reference sequence). Trimming removed 5 bases at V and 0 bases at J, with 17 bases between. This CDR3 has 16 residues. This CDR3 reads CSAPGSGVLAKNIQYF. The CDR3 bases are TGCAGTGCTCCTGGGAGTGGGGTCTTAGCCAAAAACATTCAGTACTTC.

This sequence joins TRBV28 and TRBJ2-3; D might be TRBD1 or TRBD2, each matching 5 bases. V gave up 4 bases and J gave up 2 bases, with 7 bases separating them. CDR1 and CDR2 (germline): MDHEN, SYDVKM. The length of the CDR3 is 13 residues. In DNA form, the CDR3 reads TGTGCCAGCAGTTCCGGGGCCACAGATACGCAGTATTTT. Translating gives CASSSGATDTQYF.

The V and J genes are TRBV30 and TRBJ2-2, with 8 bases lining up with TRBD1. The CDR3 has 14 amino acids. The germline V gene has CDR1 GTSNPN and CDR2 SVGIG (reference sequence). With V trimmed by 7 bases and J by 6 bases, 10 bases remained unmatched. Here the CDR3 reads CASPGQGQPGELFF. In nucleotides, the CDR3 is TGTGCCTCCCCAGGACAGGGACAACCCGGGGAGCTGTTTTTT.

The rearrangement uses TRBV3-1 and TRBJ2-1; tentative D call: TRBD2 (7 bases). V dropped 1 base and J dropped 7 bases, with 23 bases sitting between them. The CDR3 extends over 18 amino acids. The germline CDR1 and CDR2 sequences are LGHDT and YNNKEL (reference sequence). This CDR3 reads CASSQGVLSGGQTNEQFF. CDR3 sequence (DNA): TGTGCCAGCAGCCAAGGTGTTCTGTCGGGGGGCCAAACAAATGAGCAGTTCTTC.

The chain carries TRBV6-1 and TRBJ2-7, with 8 bases matching TRBD1. The CDR3 covers 15 residues. J lost 2 bases, V lost 6 bases, and 9 bases had no gene match. CDR1 and CDR2 from the germline V gene are MNHNS and SASEGT. The CDR3 nucleotides read TGTGCCAGCAGCCCCGACAGGGGTAAGACCTACGAGCAGTACTTC. As protein: CASSPDRGKTYEQYF.

Only a few counts were recorded for this clonotype. J is TRBJ1-5 and V is TRBV5-1; TRBD1 agrees at 7 bases. The CDR3 spans 15 residues. V gave up 5 bases and J gave up 1 base; unmatched junction bases: 6. Germline CDR1 SGHRS, CDR2 YFSETQ. The CDR3 coding sequence is TGCGCCAGCAGGCGGACAGGAGAAAGCAATCAGCCCCAGCATTTT. This gives the protein CASRRTGESNQPQHF.

The rearrangement links TRBV11-3 to TRBJ2-1; either TRBD1 or TRBD2 may supply D (6 bases each). CDR1 and CDR2 from the germline V gene are SGHNT and YENEEA. The CDR3 has 14 residues. Trimming took off 8 bases at V and 4 bases at J, with 15 bases between the two ends. The DNA for the CDR3 is TGTGCCAGCTCCCTAGGGGGGATGTACAATGAGCAGTTCTTC. The encoded protein is CASSLGGMYNEQFF.

V and J are TRBV27 and TRBJ2-1, with D unresolved. Germline V gives CDR1 MNHEY, CDR2 SMNVEV (reference sequence). The CDR3 sequence is 15 residues long. The V end lost 0 bases, the J end lost 7 bases, and 13 bases lay between the germline ends. CDR3 sequence reads: CASSLSFGPENEQFF. The DNA for the CDR3 is TGTGCCAGCAGTTTATCCTTCGGTCCGGAGAATGAGCAGTTCTTC.

This clonotype was found many times. The CDR3 loop reads CSAEEGGYGYTF. CDR3 DNA: TGCAGCGCCGAAGAGGGGGGATATGGCTACACCTTC. The V gene is TRBV29-1, the J gene TRBJ1-2; maybe TRBD1 (6 bases). Germline lookup yields CDR1 SQVTM and CDR2 ANQGSEA. The CDR3 runs 12 residues. The V end lost 7 bases, the J end lost 5 bases, and 14 bases lay between the germline ends.

This chain uses TRBV28 with TRBJ2-1; D ambiguous. V shed 6 bases and J shed 5 bases, with 14 bases lying between them. Germline CDR1 reads MDHEN; CDR2 reads SYDVKM. This CDR3 is 14 amino acids long. CDR3 in amino acids: CASRITRGNNEQFF. The DNA of the CDR3 is TGTGCCAGCAGGATAACCCGAGGAAACAATGAGCAGTTCTTC.

The chain is built from TRBV20-1 and TRBJ1-1; D call uncertain. This CDR3 is built from 13 residues. Germline V gives CDR1 DFQATT, CDR2 SNEGSKA (reference sequence). Trimming left V 5 bases short and J 4 bases short, with 14 bases between. The CDR3 DNA reads TGCAGTGCTGCCGGCGGCGGGCGCACTGAAGCTTTCTTT. Protein product: CSAAGGGRTEAFF.

A few counts support this clonotype. The chain has TRBV11-2 and TRBJ1-1; D is possibly TRBD1 (5 bases). The germline gives CDR1 SGHAT, CDR2 FQNNGV. V dropped 5 bases and J dropped 4 bases, with 17 bases sitting between them. This CDR3 comprises 15 residues. CDR3 loop: CASSKTRVQTTEAFF. As DNA, the CDR3 is TGTGCCAGCAGCAAAACCAGGGTTCAGACCACTGAAGCTTTCTTT.

This clonotype has a single count. This sequence joins TRBV15 and TRBJ1-5; TRBD1 agrees at 7 bases. There are 15 residues in the CDR3. V shed 3 bases, J shed 3 bases, and the junction held 5 bases outside the gene matches. The germline V gene encodes CDR1 LNHNV and CDR2 YYDKDF (reference sequence). The CDR3 protein is CATSRAGTVNQPQHF. The CDR3, as DNA: TGTGCCACCAGCAGGGCTGGGACAGTCAATCAGCCCCAGCATTTT.

The chain carries TRBV28 and TRBJ1-6, with 12 bases matching TRBD1. V trimming: 7 bases; J trimming: 7 bases; junction bases outside the gene matches: 5. CDR3 length: 15 residues. Germline lookup yields CDR1 MDHEN and CDR2 SYDVKM. CDR3 in amino acids: CASNVGTGGNSPLHF. CDR3 bases: TGTGCCAGCAATGTCGGGACAGGGGGCAATTCACCCCTCCACTTT.

This clonotype was seen only a few times. The chain joins TRBV3-1 to TRBJ1-2, with 11 bases fitting TRBD1. Trimming at V came to 4 bases and at J to 7 bases, leaving 2 bases not matched to a gene. Germline CDR1 and CDR2: LGHDT and YNNKEL (reference sequence). The CDR3 is made up of 13 amino acids. The CDR3 nucleotides are TGTGCCAGCAGCCGAGGACAGGGGGCTGGCTACACCTTC. Protein product: CASSRGQGAGYTF.

The table lists this clonotype with a few counts. The chain employs TRBV20-1 and TRBJ1-5, with a possible D match to TRBD1 (5 bases). Germline V lookup: CDR1 DFQATT, CDR2 SNEGSKA (reference sequence). This CDR3 region has 13 residues. V was pared by 2 bases and J by 5 bases, with 10 bases between. CDR3 region: CSARLGLYQPQHF. In nucleotides, the CDR3 is TGCAGTGCTAGATTGGGGCTTTATCAGCCCCAGCATTTT.

This clonotype has a handful of counts. The chain recombines TRBV20-1 with TRBJ2-1, with TRBD2 identical over 8 bases. The CDR3 sequence is 11 residues long. Trimming at V came to 1 base and at J to 10 bases, leaving 0 bases not matched to a gene. Germline loops: CDR1 DFQATT, CDR2 SNEGSKA (reference sequence). CDR3: CSARGLAEQFF. In nucleotides, the CDR3 is TGCAGTGCTAGAGGACTAGCGGAGCAGTTCTTC.

This clonotype showed up just once. This chain uses TRBV18 with TRBJ1-1, with D possibly TRBD1 on 5 matching bases. This CDR3 has 14 amino acids. Trimming cost V 6 bases and J 4 bases, with 15 bases left between them. Germline V gene lookup returns CDR1 KGHSH and CDR2 LQKENI. The CDR3 is CASSLQGGGTEAFF. The CDR3 bases are TGTGCCAGCTCCCTTCAGGGAGGCGGCACTGAAGCTTTCTTT.

This clonotype was counted a few times. V gene TRBV5-1 combines with J gene TRBJ2-3; D possibly corresponds to TRBD2 (5 bases). The germline CDR1 and CDR2 sequences are SGHRS and YFSETQ. V was clipped by 4 bases and J by 0 bases, with 12 bases between them. The CDR3 is 15 residues long. Here the CDR3 DNA reads TGCGCCAGCAGCGGACTTACGTCTAGCACAGATACGCAGTATTTT. This gives the protein CASSGLTSSTDTQYF.

The V call is TRBV4-1, the J call TRBJ2-5; TRBD2 aligns across 9 bases. Per germline, CDR1 MGHRA and CDR2 YSYEKL. Trimming removed 0 bases from V and 4 bases from J; junction bases left unmatched: 6. The CDR3 consists of 16 residues. The CDR3 region has the DNA TGCGCCAGCAGCCAAGAGGCTAGCGGGACGGGAGAGACCCAGTACTTC. This encodes CASSQEASGTGETQYF.

This clonotype was seen a handful of times. The chain has TRBV7-2 and TRBJ2-5, with D perhaps assigned TRBD1 or TRBD2 (5 bases each). This CDR3 has 15 residues. Germline V CDR1 and CDR2: SGHTA, FQGNSA. The V end lost 5 bases, the J end lost 4 bases, and 17 bases lay between the germline ends. CDR3: CASSATGTPRETQYF. The CDR3 DNA follows: TGTGCCAGCAGCGCAACCGGGACGCCGAGAGAGACCCAGTACTTC.